This T cell receptor (beta chain) was captured in a study of blood T cell repertoires in COVID-19. Study-level information: Donors in the United States, Italy and Spain gave samples during acute or convalescent COVID-19. Sources were T cells, B-cell-depleted T cells, or PBMCs; the material itself was cDNA or gDNA.

The germline gives CDR1 MNHEY, CDR2 SVGEGT. V lost 2 bases and J lost 1; bases outside the gene matches: 8. The CDR3 has 19 amino acids. The authors' processing: It was from reference gene primer amplification that nucleated cell counts were estimated. This table comes from immunoSEQ multiplex PCR, and its TCRdb copy is limited to in-frame clones, with some not included. Clone size and V and J calls were adopted from that table, with D and trimming inferred from the DNA. The sample holds a few hundred thousand clones; roughly 90% are singletons and the top ten take approximately 2.2%. This receptor was identified in a man aged 18 to 30 with active or convalescent COVID-19. The chain recombines TRBV6-2 or TRBV6-3 with TRBJ2-6; 10 bases are a match to TRBD2. The sequenced material came from peripheral blood. CDR3 bases: TGTGCCAGCAGTTACAACCTACTAGCGGGGCTTTCTGGGGCCAACGTCCTGACTTTC. Its protein product is CASSYNLLAGLSGANVLTF.